A single sample gave rise to the 13 T cell receptor beta chains below, sequenced in a study of blood T cell repertoires in COVID-19. The method was immunoSEQ multiplex PCR; TCRdb's version includes in-frame clones alone and lacks a portion of them. The profile shows more than 150,000 clones, about 85% of them singletons. The sample taken for sequencing was PBMCs or T cells enriched from blood (not recorded which). Receptor source: a woman aged 25 to 39 who had recovered from COVID-19.

The chain couples TRBV19 to TRBJ2-1, with TRBD1 matching 9 bases. Germline V gene sequence: CDR1 LNHDA, CDR2 SQIVND (reference sequence). The ends lost 1 base at V and 8 bases at J; junction bases unmatched: 9. The length of the CDR3 is 16 residues. The CDR3 sequence is CASSIGGQGMSYEQFF. The CDR3 DNA follows: TGTGCCAGTAGTATAGGGGGACAGGGAATGTCATATGAGCAGTTCTTC.

This chain connects TRBV19 to TRBJ1-5; D not resolved. Trimming cost V 2 bases and J 0 bases, with 8 bases left between them. The CDR3 length is 15 residues. The germline gives CDR1 LNHDA, CDR2 SQIVND (reference sequence). CDR3 in amino acids: CASSILRDSNQPQHF. CDR3 nucleotide sequence: TGTGCCAGTAGTATACTGAGGGATAGCAATCAGCCCCAGCATTTT.

This chain connects TRBV5-1 to TRBJ1-2; 10 bases agree with TRBD1. The germline gives CDR1 SGHRS, CDR2 YFSETQ. The V segment lost 6 bases and the J segment 8 bases; nucleotides outside the gene matches: 13. The CDR3 sequence is 15 residues long. For the CDR3, the DNA is TGCGCCAGCAAAATGACAGGGGGCGTACGTTGGGGCTACACCTTC. It encodes CASKMTGGVRWGYTF.

This chain joins TRBV4-3 and TRBJ2-7, with 8 bases that match TRBD1. The J segment lost 0 bases and the V segment lost 4 bases, leaving 2 bases of the junction unmatched. CDR3 size: 14 residues. Germline V lookup: CDR1 LGHNA, CDR2 YSLEER. The CDR3 nucleotides read TGCGCCAGCAGCCTAACAGGGGGCTCCTACGAGCAGTACTTC. Protein: CASSLTGGSYEQYF.

V gene TRBV12-3 or TRBV12-4 combines with J gene TRBJ2-7; TRBD1 might be the D (5 bases). The CDR3 loop spans 13 amino acids. The V gene lost 3 bases and the J gene lost 6 bases, with 12 bases spanning the gap. As DNA, the CDR3 is TGTGCCAGCAGTTTCCGCAGGGTAGTCGAGCAGTACTTC. It specifies CASSFRRVVEQYF.

The gene calls are TRBV11-2 and TRBJ2-1; 12 bases map to TRBD2. Unmatched junction bases numbered 5, after V lost 0 bases and J lost 8 bases. Germline V gene data show CDR1 as SGHAT and CDR2 as FQNNGV. The length of the CDR3 is 16 residues. The CDR3 sequence is CASSLDLAGGRYEQFF. DNA for the CDR3: TGTGCCAGCAGCTTAGATCTAGCGGGAGGGCGGTATGAGCAGTTCTTC.

V usage is TRBV7-9 and J usage is TRBJ1-3; 8 bases align to TRBD1. The length of the CDR3 is 17 residues. After removal of 4 bases from V and 4 bases from J, the junction contained 12 bases not matched to a gene. Germline CDR1 and CDR2: SEHNR and FQNEAQ (reference sequence). CDR3 bases: TGTGCCAGCAGCTCGGGACAGGACCGATACCTGGGAAACACCATATATTTT. Its translation: CASSSGQDRYLGNTIYF.

V gene TRBV2 combines with J gene TRBJ2-1, with TRBD1 matching 8 bases. After removal of 0 bases from V and 5 bases from J, the junction contained 12 bases not matched to a gene. The CDR3 sequence is 18 residues long. The germline gives CDR1 SNHLY, CDR2 FYNNEI. This CDR3 reads CASSEAHVWQGANNEQFF. In DNA form, the CDR3 reads TGTGCCAGCAGTGAAGCCCACGTGTGGCAGGGGGCGAACAATGAGCAGTTCTTC.

Here the CDR3 DNA reads TGTGCCAGCAGCCCGAGCGGGACAGGGGGCCCCTGGGGCTACACCTTC. Protein: CASSPSGTGGPWGYTF. The J gene is TRBJ1-2, the V gene TRBV14, with TRBD1 identical over 12 bases. The V segment lost 4 bases and the J segment 8 bases; nucleotides outside the gene matches: 11. The CDR3 sequence is 16 residues long. The V gene's germline CDR1 is SGHDN and CDR2 FVKESK.

This clone was counted only a few times. The rearrangement links TRBV7-9 to TRBJ2-1; 10 bases map to TRBD1. The CDR3 has 15 residues. J gave up 10 bases and V 1 base, and 7 bases lay outside the gene matches. Germline CDR1 SEHNR, CDR2 FQNEAQ (reference sequence). Here the CDR3 DNA reads TGTGCCAGCAGCTTAGACCGGGACAGGGGAGGGGAGCAGTTCTTC. This translates into CASSLDRDRGGEQFF.

This clone was found once. V is TRBV19 and J is TRBJ1-1; tentative D call: TRBD1 (5 bases). Germline loops: CDR1 LNHDA, CDR2 SQIVND (reference sequence). Trimming cost V 5 bases and J 9 bases, with 13 bases left between them. This CDR3 is 12 amino acids long. The CDR3 DNA sequence: TGTGCCAGTAGTGCCCTAACAGGAAAAGCTTTCTTT. It yields the protein CASSALTGKAFF.

The chain uses TRBV7-3 and TRBJ2-1; D uncertain. Germline V CDR1 and CDR2: SGHTA, FQGTGA. V dropped 0 bases and J dropped 5 bases, with 11 bases sitting between them. The CDR3 has 15 residues. The CDR3 reads CASSLTPLTDNEQFF. The CDR3 DNA reads as TGTGCCAGCAGCTTAACTCCCCTAACGGACAATGAGCAGTTCTTC.

J is TRBJ1-6 and V is TRBV7-9; D is perhaps TRBD1 (6 bases). The V gene lost 4 bases and the J gene lost 10 bases, with 8 bases spanning the gap. CDR1 and CDR2 from the germline V gene are SEHNR and FQNEAQ (reference sequence). The CDR3 contains 12 residues. The DNA for the CDR3 is TGTGCCAGCAGCTATCAGGGGTCACCCCTCCACTTT. This translates into CASSYQGSPLHF.